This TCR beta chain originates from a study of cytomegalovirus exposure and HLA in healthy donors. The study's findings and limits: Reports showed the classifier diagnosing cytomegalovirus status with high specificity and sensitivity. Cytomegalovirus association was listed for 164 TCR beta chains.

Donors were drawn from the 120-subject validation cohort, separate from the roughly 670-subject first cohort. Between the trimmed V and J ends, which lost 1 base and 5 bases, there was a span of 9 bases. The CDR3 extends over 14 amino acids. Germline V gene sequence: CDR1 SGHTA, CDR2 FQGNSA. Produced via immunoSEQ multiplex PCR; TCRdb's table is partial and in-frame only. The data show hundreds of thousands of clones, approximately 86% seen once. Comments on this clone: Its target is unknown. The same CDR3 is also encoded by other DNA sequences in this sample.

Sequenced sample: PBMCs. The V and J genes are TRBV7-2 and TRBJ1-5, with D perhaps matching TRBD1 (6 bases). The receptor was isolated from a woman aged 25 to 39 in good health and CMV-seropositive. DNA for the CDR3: TGTGCCAGCAGCTTAGGCCAGGGGTATCAGCCCCAGCATTTT. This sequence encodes CASSLGQGYQPQHF.